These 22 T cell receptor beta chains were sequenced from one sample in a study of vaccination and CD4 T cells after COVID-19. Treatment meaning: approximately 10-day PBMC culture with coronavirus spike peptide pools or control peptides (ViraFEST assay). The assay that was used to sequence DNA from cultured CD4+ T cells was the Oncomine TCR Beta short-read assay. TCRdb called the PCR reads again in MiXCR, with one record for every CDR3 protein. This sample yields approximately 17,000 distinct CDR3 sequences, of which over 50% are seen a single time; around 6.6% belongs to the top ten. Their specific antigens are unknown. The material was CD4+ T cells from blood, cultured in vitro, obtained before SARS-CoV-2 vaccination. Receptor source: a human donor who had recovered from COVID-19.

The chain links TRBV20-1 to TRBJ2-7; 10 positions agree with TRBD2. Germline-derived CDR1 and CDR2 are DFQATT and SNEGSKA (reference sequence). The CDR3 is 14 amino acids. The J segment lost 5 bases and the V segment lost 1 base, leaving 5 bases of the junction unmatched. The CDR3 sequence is CSARGGTSADEQYF. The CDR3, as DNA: TGCAGTGCTAGAGGAGGGACTAGCGCGGACGAGCAGTACTTC.

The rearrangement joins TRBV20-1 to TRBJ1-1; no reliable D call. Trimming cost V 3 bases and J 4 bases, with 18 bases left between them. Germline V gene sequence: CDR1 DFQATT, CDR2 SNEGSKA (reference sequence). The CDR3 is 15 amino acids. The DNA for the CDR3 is TGCAGTGCTAGGACGTTGGGGAGTTCGATCACTGAAGCTTTCTTT. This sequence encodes CSARTLGSSITEAFF.

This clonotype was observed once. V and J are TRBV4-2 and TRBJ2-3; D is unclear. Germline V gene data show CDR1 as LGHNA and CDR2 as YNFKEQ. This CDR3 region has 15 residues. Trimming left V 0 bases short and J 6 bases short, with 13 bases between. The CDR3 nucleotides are TGTGCCAGCAGCCAAGAAAAGTCCGCTGGGGATACGCAGTATTTT. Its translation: CASSQEKSAGDTQYF.

The CDR3 sequence is CASSMGRLGEQFF. CDR3 in DNA: TGTGCCAGTAGTATGGGCCGCCTTGGGGAGCAGTTCTTC. V is TRBV19 and J is TRBJ2-1; D is ambiguous. Trimming cost V 3 bases and J 10 bases, with 13 bases left between them. CDR1 LNHDA and CDR2 SQIVND come from the germline V gene (reference sequence). The CDR3 totals 13 residues.

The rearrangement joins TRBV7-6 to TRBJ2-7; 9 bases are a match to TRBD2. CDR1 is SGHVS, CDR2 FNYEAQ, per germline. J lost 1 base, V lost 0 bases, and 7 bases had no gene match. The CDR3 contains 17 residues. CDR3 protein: CASSLARASGASYEQYF. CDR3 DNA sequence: TGTGCCAGCAGCTTAGCGAGGGCTAGCGGGGCGTCCTACGAGCAGTACTTC.

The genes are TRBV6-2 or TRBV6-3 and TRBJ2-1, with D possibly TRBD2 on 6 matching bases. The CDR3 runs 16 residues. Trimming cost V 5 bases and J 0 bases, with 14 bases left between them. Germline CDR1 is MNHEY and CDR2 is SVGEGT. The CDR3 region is CASSTRIADSYNEQFF. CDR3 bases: TGTGCCAGCAGTACCCGGATAGCGGACTCCTACAATGAGCAGTTCTTC.

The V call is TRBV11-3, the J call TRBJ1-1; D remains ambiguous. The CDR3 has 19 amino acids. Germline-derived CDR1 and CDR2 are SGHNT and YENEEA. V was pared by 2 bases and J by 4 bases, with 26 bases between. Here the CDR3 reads CASSLKKTAHGPLGTEAFF. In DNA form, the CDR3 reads TGTGCCAGCAGCTTAAAAAAGACGGCCCACGGGCCCTTGGGCACTGAAGCTTTCTTT.

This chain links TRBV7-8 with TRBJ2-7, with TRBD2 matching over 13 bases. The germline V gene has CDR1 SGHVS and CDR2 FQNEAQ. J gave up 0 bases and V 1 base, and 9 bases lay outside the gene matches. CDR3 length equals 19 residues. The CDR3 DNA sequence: TGTGCCAGCAGCTTAGACGCGGTCTGGACTAGCGGGAGCTCCTACGAGCAGTACTTC. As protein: CASSLDAVWTSGSSYEQYF. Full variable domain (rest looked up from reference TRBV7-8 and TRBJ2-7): GAGVSQSPRYKVAKRGQDVALRCDPISGHVSLFWYQQALGQGPEFLTYFQNEAQLDKSGLPSDRFFAERPEGSVSTLKIQRTQQEDSAVYLCASSLDAVWTSGSSYEQYFGPGTRLTVT.

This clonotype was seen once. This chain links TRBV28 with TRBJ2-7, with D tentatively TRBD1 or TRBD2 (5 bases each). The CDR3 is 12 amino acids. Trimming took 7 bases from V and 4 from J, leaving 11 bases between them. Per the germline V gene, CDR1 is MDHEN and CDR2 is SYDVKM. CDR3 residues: CASTTWGYEQYF. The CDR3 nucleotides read TGTGCCAGCACAACCTGGGGGTACGAGCAGTACTTC.

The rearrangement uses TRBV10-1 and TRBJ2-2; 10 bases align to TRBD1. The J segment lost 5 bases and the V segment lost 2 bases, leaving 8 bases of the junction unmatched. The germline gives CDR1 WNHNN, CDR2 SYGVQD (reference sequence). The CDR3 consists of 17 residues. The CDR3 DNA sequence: TGCGCCAGCAGTGAGGCGGGACAGGGGCGATGGACCGGGGAGCTGTTTTTT. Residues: CASSEAGQGRWTGELFF.

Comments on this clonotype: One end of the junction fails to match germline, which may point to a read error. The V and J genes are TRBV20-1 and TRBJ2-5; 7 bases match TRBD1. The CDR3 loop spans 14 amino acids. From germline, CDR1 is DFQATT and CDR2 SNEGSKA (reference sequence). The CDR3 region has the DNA TGCAGTGCTGGAGAGCCGGGACAGCAAGAGACCCAGTACTTC. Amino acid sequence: CSAGEPGQQETQYF.

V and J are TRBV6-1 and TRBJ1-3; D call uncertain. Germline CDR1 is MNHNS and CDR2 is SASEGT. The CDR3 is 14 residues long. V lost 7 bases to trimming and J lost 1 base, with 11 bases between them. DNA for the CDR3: TGTGCCAGCACTGATAGGACTTCTGGAAACACCATATATTTT. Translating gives CASTDRTSGNTIYF.

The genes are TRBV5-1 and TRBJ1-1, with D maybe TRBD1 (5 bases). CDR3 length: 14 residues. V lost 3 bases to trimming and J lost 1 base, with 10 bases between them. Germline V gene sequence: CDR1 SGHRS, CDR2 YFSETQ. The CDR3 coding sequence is TGCGCCAGCAGCTCCCGGGGGGAGAACACTGAAGCTTTCTTT. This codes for CASSSRGENTEAFF.

For the CDR3, the DNA is TGTGCCAGCAGTTCGAGGGGGTTAGAGCAGTACTTC. Amino acids: CASSSRGLEQYF. The V and J genes are TRBV25-1 and TRBJ2-7; a possible D gene is TRBD1 (6 bases). Trimming took off 5 bases at V and 7 bases at J, with 12 bases between the two ends. The V gene's germline CDR1 is MGHDK and CDR2 SYGVNS. CDR3 length: 12 residues.

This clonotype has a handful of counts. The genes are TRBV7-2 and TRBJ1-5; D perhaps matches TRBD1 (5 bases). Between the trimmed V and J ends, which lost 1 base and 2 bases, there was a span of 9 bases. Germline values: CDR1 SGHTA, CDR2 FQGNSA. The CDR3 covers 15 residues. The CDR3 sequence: CASSLGAGGNQPQHF. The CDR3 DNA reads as TGTGCCAGCAGCTTAGGAGCGGGGGGCAATCAGCCCCAGCATTTT.

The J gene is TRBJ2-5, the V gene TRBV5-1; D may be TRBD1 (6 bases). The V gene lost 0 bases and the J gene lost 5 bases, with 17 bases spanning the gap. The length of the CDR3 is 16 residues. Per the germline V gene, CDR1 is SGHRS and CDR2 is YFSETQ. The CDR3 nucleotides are TGCGCCAGCAGCTTGGCTGTACAGGGAGTAGGGGAGACCCAGTACTTC. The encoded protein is CASSLAVQGVGETQYF.

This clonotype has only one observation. The DNA of the CDR3 is TGTGCCAGCAGGGGGACTAGCGGAAAATTCTCCTACGAGCAGTACTTC. Protein product: CASRGTSGKFSYEQYF. The chain carries TRBV28 and TRBJ2-7; 11 nucleotides line up with TRBD2. Germline CDR1 and CDR2: MDHEN and SYDVKM. CDR3 length: 16 residues. The V gene end was trimmed by 6 bases and the J gene end by 0 bases; junction bases not matched to a gene: 7. Drawing the rest from reference TRBV28 and TRBJ2-7, the complete variable domain is DVKVTQSSRYLVKRTGEKVFLECVQDMDHENMFWYRQDPGLGLRLIYFSYDVKMKEKGDIPEGYSVSREKKERFSLILESASTNQTSMYLCASRGTSGKFSYEQYFGPGTRLTVT.

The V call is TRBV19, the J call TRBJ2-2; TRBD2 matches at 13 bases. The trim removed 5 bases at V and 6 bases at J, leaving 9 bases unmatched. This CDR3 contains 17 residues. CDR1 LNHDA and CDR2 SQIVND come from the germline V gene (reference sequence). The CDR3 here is CASSSRLAGGRSGELFF. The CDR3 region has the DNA TGTGCCAGTAGTTCAAGACTAGCGGGAGGTCGGTCCGGGGAGCTGTTTTTT.

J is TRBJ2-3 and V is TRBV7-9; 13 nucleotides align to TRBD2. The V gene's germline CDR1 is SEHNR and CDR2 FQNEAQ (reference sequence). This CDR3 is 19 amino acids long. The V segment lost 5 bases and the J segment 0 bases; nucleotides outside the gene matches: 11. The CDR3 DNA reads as TGTGCCAGCAGCCCAATAGGACTAGCGGGAGCGGGTAGCACAGATACGCAGTATTTT. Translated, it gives CASSPIGLAGAGSTDTQYF.

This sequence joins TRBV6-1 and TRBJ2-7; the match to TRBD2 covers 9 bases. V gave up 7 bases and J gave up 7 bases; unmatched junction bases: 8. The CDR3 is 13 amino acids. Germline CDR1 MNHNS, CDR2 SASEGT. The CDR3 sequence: CASKGLASGEQYF. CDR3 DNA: TGTGCCAGCAAAGGACTAGCGTCAGGAGAGCAGTACTTC.

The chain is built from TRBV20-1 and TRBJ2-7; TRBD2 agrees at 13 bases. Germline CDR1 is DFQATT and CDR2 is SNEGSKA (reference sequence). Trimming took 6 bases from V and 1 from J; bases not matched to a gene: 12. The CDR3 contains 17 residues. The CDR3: CSAPGLAGVLSSYEQYF. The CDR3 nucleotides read TGCAGTGCCCCAGGACTAGCGGGAGTTTTGAGTTCCTACGAGCAGTACTTC.

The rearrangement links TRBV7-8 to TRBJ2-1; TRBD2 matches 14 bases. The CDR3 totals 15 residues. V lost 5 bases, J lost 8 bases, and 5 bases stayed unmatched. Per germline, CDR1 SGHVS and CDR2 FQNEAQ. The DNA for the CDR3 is TGTGCCAGCAGCGCCGGGACTAGCGGGAGTCATGAGCAGTTCTTC. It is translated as CASSAGTSGSHEQFF.